This T cell receptor (beta chain) is drawn from a study of PD-L1 blockade in urothelial cancer. Study as a whole: Men with urothelial cancer arising in the bladder made up about 85% of the roughly 30 patients. Each patient had 0 to 3 earlier chemotherapy regimens.

The time point is: pretreatment peripheral blood. The table came from immunoSEQ multiplex PCR; TCRdb's copy has only in-frame clones and leaves some out. The sample holds 85,000 to 90,000 clones; roughly 84% are singletons and the top ten take around 14%. V lost 5 bases and J lost 0, with 25 bases in between. The germline CDR1 and CDR2 sequences are SEHNR and FQNEAQ (reference sequence). This CDR3 region has 19 residues. The TCR comes from a man aged 55 to 70 with urothelial cancer. The chain recombines TRBV7-9 with TRBJ1-1; D not certain. The source was PBMCs, collected around atezolizumab (anti-PD-L1) treatment. CDR3 sequence reads: CASSRAPPGRRILNTEAFF. DNA for the CDR3: TGTGCCAGCAGCCGAGCTCCCCCTGGGCGCAGAATATTGAACACTGAAGCTTTCTTT.